These 26 T cell receptor beta chains were all obtained from the same sample, sequenced in a study of T cell responses to AZD1222 COVID-19 vaccine. Method: immunoSEQ multiplex PCR; TCRdb's copy keeps in-frame clones and lacks some. The table has 210,000 or so clones, around 94% seen once; the top ten hold approximately 1.5%. The starting material was peripheral blood, obtained 28 days after the second dose of the MenACWY control vaccine. The receptors stem from an adult who received the MenACWY meningococcal vaccine as a control.

V usage is TRBV28 and J usage is TRBJ1-2; tentatively, D is TRBD1 (6 bases). Germline V CDR1 and CDR2: MDHEN, SYDVKM. V lost 6 bases and J 2 bases, leaving 13 bases between the germline ends. The CDR3 is 14 amino acids. Written as DNA, the CDR3 is TGTGCCAGCAGACAGGGCAGGTACAACTATGGCTACACCTTC. This gives the protein CASRQGRYNYGYTF.

The CDR3 nucleotides read TGCAGCGTTGATAGAGGACTAGCGGGGGCGAAGAGCTCCTACAATGAGCAGTTCTTC. Translation gives CSVDRGLAGAKSSYNEQFF. This sequence joins TRBV29-1 and TRBJ2-1, with TRBD2 matching over 13 bases. Germline CDR1 reads SQVTM; CDR2 reads ANQGSEA. Germline trimming cut 3 bases from V and 0 bases from J; bases unmatched to any gene: 11. The CDR3 spans 19 residues.

This clone was picked up one time. This rearrangement joins TRBV2 to TRBJ1-1, with 7 bases matching TRBD1. Germline-derived CDR1 and CDR2 are SNHLY and FYNNEI. The length of the CDR3 is 14 residues. After removal of 6 bases from V and 5 bases from J, the junction contained 9 bases not matched to a gene. The CDR3 loop is CASRGDRLGTEAFF. The CDR3 bases are TGTGCCAGCAGGGGGGACAGATTAGGGACTGAAGCTTTCTTT.

A remark on this clone: Other DNA sequences of this sample code for an identical CDR3. The chain recombines TRBV20-1 with TRBJ2-1; D gene unclear. Germline V gene lookup returns CDR1 DFQATT and CDR2 SNEGSKA (reference sequence). The germline V and J ends were trimmed by 6 bases and 7 bases, with 7 bases remaining between them. The CDR3 contains 10 residues. In nucleotides, the CDR3 is TGCAGTGCGTCAGTAAATGAGCAGTTCTTC. Translated, it gives CSASVNEQFF.

This clone came up once. This chain joins TRBV30 and TRBJ2-7; 7 bases match TRBD1. Germline lookup yields CDR1 GTSNPN and CDR2 SVGIG (reference sequence). V was clipped by 3 bases and J by 3 bases; unmatched bases: 5. CDR3 length: 13 residues. Here the CDR3 reads CAWSPGQSYEQYF. The CDR3 DNA reads TGTGCCTGGAGCCCGGGACAGAGCTACGAGCAGTACTTC.

The chain has TRBV7-9 and TRBJ2-7, with D unclear. Trimming took 0 bases from V and 4 from J, leaving 4 bases between them. There are 12 residues in the CDR3. Germline assignment: CDR1 SEHNR and CDR2 FQNEAQ (reference sequence). In nucleotides, the CDR3 is TGTGCCAGCAGCTTAGCGGCTTACGAGCAGTACTTC. It yields the protein CASSLAAYEQYF.

The genes are TRBV30 and TRBJ1-6, with D unresolved. Trimming took 5 bases from V and 0 from J, leaving 11 bases between them. This CDR3 has 15 residues. CDR1 and CDR2 from the germline V gene are GTSNPN and SVGIG (reference sequence). The CDR3 region is CAWLRASSYNSPLHF. The CDR3 DNA follows: TGTGCCTGGTTGAGGGCGAGCTCCTATAATTCACCCCTCCACTTT.

This chain links TRBV30 with TRBJ2-7; no firm D call. From germline, CDR1 is GTSNPN and CDR2 SVGIG (reference sequence). Trimming cost V 0 bases and J 7 bases, with 7 bases left between them. The CDR3 has 11 residues. The CDR3 sequence is CAWSVRMEQYF. In DNA, the CDR3 is TGTGCCTGGAGTGTACGAATGGAGCAGTACTTC. The full variable domain, rest sourced from reference TRBV30 and TRBJ2-7, is SQTIHQWPATLVQPVGSPLSLECTVEGTSNPNLYWYRQAAGRGLQLLFYSVGIGQISSEVPQNLSASRPQDRQFILSSKKLLLSDSGFYLCAWSVRMEQYFGPGTRLTVT.

The rearrangement joins TRBV3-1 (or the pseudogene TRBV3-2) to TRBJ2-5, with D possibly TRBD1 on 5 matching bases. The CDR3 runs 13 residues. The germline gives CDR1 LGHDT, CDR2 YNNKEL (reference sequence). Between the trimmed V and J ends, which lost 1 base and 5 bases, there was a span of 8 bases. DNA for the CDR3: TGTGCCAGCAGCCAAGGGGGCCCGGAGACCCAGTACTTC. This translates into CASSQGGPETQYF.

V and J are TRBV9 and TRBJ2-7, with D perhaps assigned TRBD1 or TRBD2 (6 bases each). Trimming removed 3 bases at V and 4 bases at J, with 14 bases between. The CDR3 has 14 residues. Germline values: CDR1 SGDLS, CDR2 YYNGEE. The CDR3 protein is CASSAAGQSYEQYF. The CDR3 DNA sequence: TGTGCCAGCAGCGCCGCGGGACAATCGTACGAGCAGTACTTC.

V usage is TRBV3-1 (or the pseudogene TRBV3-2) and J usage is TRBJ2-1; the D gene is possibly TRBD2 (7 bases). The germline CDR1 and CDR2 sequences are LGHDT and YNNKEL (reference sequence). Trimming shortened V by 5 bases and J by 6 bases, and 20 bases separated the two germline ends. The CDR3 sequence is 16 residues long. The CDR3 DNA reads TGTGCCAGCAGCTTCAATGTACAGGGAGGGGGCAATGAGCAGTTCTTC. This encodes CASSFNVQGGGNEQFF.

The chain carries TRBV7-9 and TRBJ2-1; 9 positions match TRBD1. Trimming removed 8 bases from V and 2 bases from J; junction bases left unmatched: 19. The CDR3 runs to 19 residues. In germline, CDR1 is SEHNR, CDR2 FQNEAQ (reference sequence). CDR3 in DNA: TGTGCCAGCCCCTACGGACAGGGGAATGGGGAATTCACCTACAATGAGCAGTTCTTC. Protein sequence: CASPYGQGNGEFTYNEQFF.

The J gene is TRBJ2-3, the V gene TRBV7-9; no definite D call. The CDR3 sequence is 15 residues long. Looked up from germline, CDR1 is SEHNR and CDR2 is FQNEAQ (reference sequence). Trimming left V 5 bases short and J 0 bases short, with 12 bases between. The DNA for the CDR3 is TGTGCCAGCAGCCCTGCCCAGGTTAGCACAGATACGCAGTATTTT. Translating it yields CASSPAQVSTDTQYF.

CDR3 protein: CASSQDGGRTAGNTIYF. CDR3 in DNA: TGTGCCAGCAGCCAAGATGGGGGGAGAACGGCCGGAAACACCATATATTTT. The chain joins TRBV4-2 to TRBJ1-3; a possible D gene is TRBD1 (5 bases). The CDR3 contains 17 residues. Germline V gene data show CDR1 as LGHNA and CDR2 as YNFKEQ. The ends were cut back, 0 bases at V and 4 bases at J, with 16 bases in the middle.

This clone appeared once. The chain joins TRBV4-1 to TRBJ1-5; D unclear. In germline, CDR1 is MGHRA, CDR2 YSYEKL. The CDR3 runs to 13 residues. The ends were cut back, 2 bases at V and 7 bases at J, with 9 bases in the middle. CDR3 sequence reads: CASSQLLNQPQHF. The CDR3 DNA follows: TGCGCCAGCAGCCAACTACTGAACCAGCCCCAGCATTTT.

The chain links TRBV19 to TRBJ1-3; D gene ambiguous. V lost 4 bases and J 4 bases, leaving 8 bases between the germline ends. There are 13 residues in the CDR3. Germline V gives CDR1 LNHDA, CDR2 SQIVND (reference sequence). CDR3 loop: CASSRAEGNTIYF. The CDR3 DNA is TGTGCCAGTAGTAGGGCAGAAGGAAACACCATATATTTT.

The chain employs TRBV5-5 and TRBJ2-1; the D gene is possibly TRBD2 (5 bases). The CDR3 is made up of 12 amino acids. The V and J ends lost 4 bases and 9 bases respectively, with 11 bases between them. Germline V CDR1 and CDR2: SGHKS, YYEKEE (reference sequence). CDR3 DNA: TGTGCCAGCAGCGATCTAGCAGTTGAGCAGTTCTTC. Translated, it gives CASSDLAVEQFF.

The chain uses TRBV20-1 and TRBJ1-6; D gene uncertain. The CDR3 totals 14 residues. Germline values: CDR1 DFQATT, CDR2 SNEGSKA (reference sequence). Trimming took off 3 bases at V and 5 bases at J, with 11 bases between the two ends. The CDR3: CSASSGLNNSPLHF. The CDR3 DNA follows: TGCAGTGCTAGTTCAGGACTAAATAATTCACCCCTCCACTTT.

V and J are TRBV29-1 and TRBJ2-3; D gene unclear. The V and J ends lost 4 bases and 5 bases respectively, with 10 bases between them. The CDR3 is made up of 12 amino acids. Germline CDR1 SQVTM, CDR2 ANQGSEA. The CDR3 region has the DNA TGCAGCGTTGGGACCTCGGGAGATACGCAGTATTTT. Its translation is CSVGTSGDTQYF.

The genes are TRBV5-6 and TRBJ2-7, with D perhaps being TRBD1 or TRBD2 (5 bases each). Trimming shortened V by 1 base and J by 3 bases, and 17 bases separated the two germline ends. Germline values: CDR1 SGHDT, CDR2 YYEEEE. The CDR3 has 16 amino acids. CDR3 in amino acids: CASSLTPGSGSYEQYF. Written as DNA, the CDR3 is TGTGCCAGCAGCTTGACCCCTGGATCAGGGAGCTACGAGCAGTACTTC.

J is TRBJ1-2 and V is TRBV9; 11 bases are a match to TRBD1. CDR1 is SGDLS and CDR2 is YYNGEE in the germline V gene. Unmatched junction bases numbered 11, after V lost 5 bases and J lost 8 bases. The CDR3 runs to 15 residues. The CDR3 is CASRETGTGGMGYTF. DNA of the CDR3: TGTGCCAGCAGGGAAACCGGGACAGGGGGTATGGGCTACACCTTC.

V gene TRBV28 combines with J gene TRBJ2-7; 13 nucleotides agree with TRBD2. The trim removed 8 bases at V and 2 bases at J, leaving 6 bases unmatched. The CDR3 extends over 15 amino acids. CDR1 and CDR2 (germline): MDHEN, SYDVKM. CDR3 nucleotide sequence: TGTGCCAGCGGACGGACTAGCGGGAGACCCTACGAGCAGTACTTC. It codes for CASGRTSGRPYEQYF.

CDR3 in DNA: TGCAGCGCAACTGACAGGGCGGATCAGCCCCAGCATTTT. Encoded protein: CSATDRADQPQHF. V and J are TRBV29-1 and TRBJ1-5, with 7 bases that match TRBD1. Germline assignment: CDR1 SQVTM and CDR2 ANQGSEA. This CDR3 has 13 residues. J gave up 5 bases and V 7 bases, and 8 bases lay outside the gene matches.

This sequence joins TRBV7-2 and TRBJ1-3; D gene uncertain. Germline V CDR1 and CDR2: SGHTA, FQGNSA. There are 15 residues in the CDR3. V lost 5 bases to trimming and J lost 0 bases, with 11 bases between them. The CDR3 DNA reads as TGTGCCAGCAGCAATATGACATTCTCTGGAAACACCATATATTTT. Translation gives CASSNMTFSGNTIYF.

The genes are TRBV6-5 and TRBJ2-7, with 10 bases aligning to TRBD2. V lost 0 bases to trimming and J lost 4 bases; unmatched junction nucleotides: 3. CDR1 and CDR2 from the germline V gene are MNHEY and SVGAGI. The CDR3 loop spans 15 amino acids. The CDR3 region is CASSYSPSGSYEQYF. The CDR3, as DNA: TGTGCCAGCAGTTACTCCCCTAGCGGGAGTTACGAGCAGTACTTC.

The chain recombines TRBV3-1 (or the pseudogene TRBV3-2) with TRBJ2-1; D not resolved. Trimming shortened V by 2 bases and J by 1 base, and 9 bases separated the two germline ends. Germline V gene data show CDR1 as LGHDT and CDR2 as YNNKEL (reference sequence). CDR3 length: 15 amino acids. The DNA for the CDR3 is TGTGCCAGCAGCCAACCCATCTCGTCCTACAATGAGCAGTTCTTC. Amino acid sequence: CASSQPISSYNEQFF.